This TCR beta chain was obtained from a study of memory CD4+ T cells and cytomegalovirus serostatus (dated by TCRdb to the late 2010s). At the level of the whole study: The roughly 35 healthy Belgian adults in the cohort included 9 who were CMV seropositive and 24 who were CMV seronegative. The study sequenced CD4+ memory TCRbeta repertoires of a Belgian cohort with known cytomegalovirus serostatus to replicate a published TCR-based CMV serostatus classifier.

Single viable CD3+CD4+CD8-CD45RO+ cells were sorted as memory CD4+ T cells on a FACSAria II. CMV serostatus was determined with a Roche Elecsys assay detecting serum IgG against CMV pp150, pp28, p38 and p52. Following thawing, total CD4+ T cells were enriched through positive selection using CD4 magnetic microbeads. The samples came from a separate study whose specific focus was interrogating the CD4+ T cell memory repertoire. Peripheral blood mononuclear cells were isolated and cryopreserved following standard operating procedures; serum was stored at -80 °C. Staining used CD3-PerCP (BW264/56), CD4-APC (RPA-T4), CD45RO-PE (UCHT1) and CD8-Pacific Orange (3B5) antibodies, with Sytox blue excluding non-viable cells. Genomic DNA was extracted from sorted cells with the Quick-DNA Microprep Kit. TCRbeta DNA was amplified with the immunoSEQ hsTCRbeta kit following the manufacturer's protocol. An Illumina MiSeq instrument was used to sequence the TCRbeta libraries. As for the authors' bioinformatics: Following removal of out-of-frame sequences, 2.4 million or so distinct TCRbeta sequences were retained, with an average of roughly 71,000 per individual. Each individual was scored according to the count of 164 previously reported CMV-associated TCRbeta sequences and the total productive distinct TCRbeta count. A beta-binomial model was reimplemented in Python, and scikit-learn random forests with default parameters were trained on US cohort data. Classifier performance on the Belgian cohort was reported as the median AUC with percentile confidence intervals calculated over 10,000 bootstrap iterations. TCRdb obtained this table from immuneACCESS and retained in-frame rearrangements with V and J assigned. These tables miss some clones; where compared with another copy, unresolved V genes account for less than half of the shortfall, and the remainder is unexplained. V, J and clone size were drawn from that table, and D and trimming were deduced from the DNA. Across this sample there are roughly 67,000 clones, with 70% to 80% seen only once. Approximately 4.8% of the sample is in the top ten clones.

General findings and caveats noted by the study authors: On the Belgian cohort, the classifier based on the original framework reached a median bootstrapped AUC of 0.95, with a 95% CI of 0.76-1.00. For predicting CMV serostatus, the median bootstrapped AUC was 0.95 using the original framework and almost 0.93 using a US-trained random forest. Among the 150 or so previously reported CMV-associated TCRbeta sequences, some 69 showed up in the CD4+ memory repertoires, with each one found in between one and five individuals. Only CD4+CD45RO+ memory cells were sequenced, unlike the original study, which covered naive and memory CD4+ and CD8+ populations. The results were interpreted as suggesting that the CMV-associated TCR signature is mostly present in the CD4+ memory repertoire.

Trimming takes 5 bases off V and 0 bases off J; junction bases not matched to a gene: 11. Its CDR3 holds 17 amino acids, cysteine through phenylalanine. Only the CDR3 DNA is retained, 51 bases long and in frame from the first base. Reading the germline V gene (reference sequence) gives CDR1 SEHNR and CDR2 FQNEAQ. This clone was seen a few times. There is no known antigen for this receptor. Nothing much larger sits one base from this clone, and base qualities are not available. This receptor was taken from an adult in good health and CMV-seropositive. Here the chain combines TRBV7-9 and TRBJ1-1; TRBD1 fits 8 bases in the junction. Sample: memory CD4+ T cells from blood. At the DNA level, the sequence is TGTGCCAGCAGCCTCGGACAGGGAGGGCTATTGAACACTGAAGCTTTCTTT. Its translation reads: CASSLGQGGLLNTEAFF.